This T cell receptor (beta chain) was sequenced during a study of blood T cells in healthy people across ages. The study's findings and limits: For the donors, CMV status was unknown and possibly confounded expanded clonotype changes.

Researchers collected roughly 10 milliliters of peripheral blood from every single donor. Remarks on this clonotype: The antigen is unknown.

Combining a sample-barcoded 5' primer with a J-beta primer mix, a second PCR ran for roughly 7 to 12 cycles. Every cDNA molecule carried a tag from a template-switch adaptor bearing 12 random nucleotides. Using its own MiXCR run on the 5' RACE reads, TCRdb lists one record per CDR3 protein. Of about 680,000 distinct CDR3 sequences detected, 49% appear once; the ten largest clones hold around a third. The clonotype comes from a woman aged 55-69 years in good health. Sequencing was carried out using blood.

CDR3 in amino acids: CASSYFPRREQTGELFF. The DNA of the CDR3 is TGTGCCAGCAGTTACTTCCCCCGGCGGGAGCAAACCGGGGAGCTGTTTTTT. The chain is built from TRBV6-2 or TRBV6-3 and TRBJ2-2; TRBD2 agrees at 7 bases. The germline gives CDR1 MNHEY, CDR2 SVGEGT. V dropped 1 base and J dropped 5; count of bases not matched to a gene: 10. The CDR3 extends over 17 amino acids.